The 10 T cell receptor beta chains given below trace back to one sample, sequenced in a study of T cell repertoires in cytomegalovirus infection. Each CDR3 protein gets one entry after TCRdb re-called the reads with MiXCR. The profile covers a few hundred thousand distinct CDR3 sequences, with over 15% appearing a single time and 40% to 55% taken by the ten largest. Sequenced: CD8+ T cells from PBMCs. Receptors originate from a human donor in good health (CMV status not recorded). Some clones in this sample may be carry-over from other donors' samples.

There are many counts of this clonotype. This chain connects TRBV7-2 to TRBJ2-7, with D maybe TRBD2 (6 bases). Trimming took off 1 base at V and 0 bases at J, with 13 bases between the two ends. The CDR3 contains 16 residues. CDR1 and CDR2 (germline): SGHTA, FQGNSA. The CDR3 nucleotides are TGTGCCAGCAGCTTAGTGGGACTTGTTTACTCCTACGAGCAGTACTTC. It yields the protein CASSLVGLVYSYEQYF.

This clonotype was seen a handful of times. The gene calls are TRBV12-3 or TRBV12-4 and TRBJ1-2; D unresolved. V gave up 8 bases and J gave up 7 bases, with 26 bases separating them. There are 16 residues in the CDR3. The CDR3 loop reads CASQLGGLGLYGGYTF. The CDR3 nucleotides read TGTGCCAGCCAACTGGGCGGGCTGGGCCTTTATGGTGGCTACACCTTC.

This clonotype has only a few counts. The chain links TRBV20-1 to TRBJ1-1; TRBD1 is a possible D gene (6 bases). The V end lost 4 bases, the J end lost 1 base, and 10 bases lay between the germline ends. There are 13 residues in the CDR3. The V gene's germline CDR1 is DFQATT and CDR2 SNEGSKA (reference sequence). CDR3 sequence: CSANMDRNTEAFF. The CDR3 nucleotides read TGCAGTGCTAACATGGACAGGAACACTGAAGCTTTCTTT.

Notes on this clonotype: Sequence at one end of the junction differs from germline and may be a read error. CDR3 coding DNA: TGTGCCAGCAGCCAGGAGGGACAGGGAAGCTACGAGCAGTACTTC. Protein: CASSQEGQGSYEQYF. The V and J genes are TRBV4-1 and TRBJ2-7, with TRBD1 identical over 9 bases. The germline CDR1 and CDR2 sequences are MGHRA and YSYEKL. The CDR3 runs 15 residues.

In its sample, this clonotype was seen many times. This chain's CDR3 is CSVEEEDSYEQYF. The CDR3, as DNA: TGCAGCGTTGAAGAAGAAGATTCCTACGAGCAGTACTTC. The V call is TRBV29-1, the J call TRBJ2-7; D not certain. Looked up from germline, CDR1 is SQVTM and CDR2 is ANQGSEA. V was pared by 0 bases and J by 1 base, with 7 bases between. The CDR3 is 13 amino acids.

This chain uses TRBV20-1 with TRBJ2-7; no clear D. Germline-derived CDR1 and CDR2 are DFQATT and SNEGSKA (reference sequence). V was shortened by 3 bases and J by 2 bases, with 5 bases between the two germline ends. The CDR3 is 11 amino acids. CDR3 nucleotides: TGCAGTGCTAGGAATACCTACGAGCAGTACTTC. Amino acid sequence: CSARNTYEQYF.

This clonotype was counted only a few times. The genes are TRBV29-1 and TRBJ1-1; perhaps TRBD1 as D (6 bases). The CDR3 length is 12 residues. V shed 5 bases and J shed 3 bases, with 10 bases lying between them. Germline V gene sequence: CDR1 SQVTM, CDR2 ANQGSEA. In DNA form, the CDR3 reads TGCAGCGTTTACAGGGATTACACTGAAGCTTTCTTT. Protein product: CSVYRDYTEAFF. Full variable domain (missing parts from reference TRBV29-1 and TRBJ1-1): SAVISQKPSRDICQRGTSLTIQCQVDSQVTMMFWYRQQPGQSLTLIATANQGSEATYESGFVIDKFPISRPNLTFSTLTVSNMSPEDSSIYLCSVYRDYTEAFFGQGTRLTVV.

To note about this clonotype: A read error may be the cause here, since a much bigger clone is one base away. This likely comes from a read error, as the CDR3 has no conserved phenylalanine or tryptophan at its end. The CDR3 spells CASSLARGYYGYTL. The CDR3 nucleotides are TGTGCCAGCAGCTTAGCACGGGGGTACTATGGCTACACCCTC. V and J are TRBV7-8 and TRBJ1-2; a possible D gene is TRBD1 (5 bases). The V gene's germline CDR1 is SGHVS and CDR2 FQNEAQ. Trimming stripped 0 bases from V and 3 bases from J, with 8 bases between. There are 14 residues in the CDR3.

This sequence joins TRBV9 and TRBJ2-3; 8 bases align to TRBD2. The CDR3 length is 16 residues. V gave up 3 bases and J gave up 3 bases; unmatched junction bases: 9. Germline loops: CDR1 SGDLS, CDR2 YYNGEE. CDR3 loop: CASSAESGGITDTQYF. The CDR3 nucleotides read TGTGCCAGCAGCGCCGAGAGCGGGGGCATTACAGATACGCAGTATTTT. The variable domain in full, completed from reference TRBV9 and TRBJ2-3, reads DSGVTQTPKHLITATGQRVTLRCSPRSGDLSVYWYQQSLDQGLQFLIQYYNGEERAKGNILERFSAQQFPDLHSELNLSSLELGDSALYFCASSAESGGITDTQYFGPGTRLTVL.

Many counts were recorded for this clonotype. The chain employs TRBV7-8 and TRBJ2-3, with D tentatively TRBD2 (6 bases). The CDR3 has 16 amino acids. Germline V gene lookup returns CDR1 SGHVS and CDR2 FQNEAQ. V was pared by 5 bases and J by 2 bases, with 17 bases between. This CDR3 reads CASSQLASMDTDTQYF. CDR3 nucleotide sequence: TGTGCCAGCAGCCAACTAGCCTCCATGGACACAGATACGCAGTATTTT.